These T cell receptor beta chains were read from a single sample in a study of TIL therapy for anti-PD-1-resistant metastatic lung cancer. The data were produced by immunoSEQ multiplex PCR, yet TCRdb's version contains in-frame clones alone and is incomplete. The repertoire has 95,000 or so clones, about two thirds of them found once; the top ten carry 10% to 11%. The sample here was tumor tissue, taken at baseline. The receptors originated from a person between 30 and 79 years old with non-small cell lung cancer. The CDR3 runs from the conserved cysteine through the conserved F or W. Each record gives: J gene, V gene, D gene, CDR3 protein. The D gene is left open where the match is weak.

TRBJ1-5 TRBV7-2 . CASSPSPVRNQPQHF
TRBJ1-3 TRBV4-1 . CASSQFLATDGYGNTIYF
TRBJ2-4 TRBV5-1 . CASSLDVGVNIQYF
TRBJ2-7 TRBV28 TRBD1 CASNLQGDINSYEQYF
TRBJ2-7 TRBV12-3/TRBV12-4 . CASSLREEQYF
TRBJ1-2 TRBV5-4 . CASSFLEGAGYTF
TRBJ2-3 TRBV9 . CASSTRGGIGGDTQYF
TRBJ1-5 TRBV30 . CAWSPLWTQPQHF
TRBJ2-1 TRBV19 . CASSRGFYYNEQFF
TRBJ2-3 TRBV7-8 TRBD1 CASSPTRQGRVSDTQYF
TRBJ1-1 TRBV18 . CASSPDTPGGAFF
TRBJ2-3 TRBV29-1 . CSVPRGSTDTQYF
TRBJ2-3 TRBV7-9 TRBD2 CASSLTSGAPDTQYF
TRBJ1-1 TRBV28 . CASSAGVGAEAFF
TRBJ2-2 TRBV11-3 . CASSWITLGTGELFF
TRBJ1-2 TRBV6-2/TRBV6-3 . CASIPAGDFYGYTF
TRBJ1-2 TRBV12-3/TRBV12-4 TRBD1 CASSRQGSYGYTF
TRBJ1-2 TRBV28 . CASGLPSGGYTF
TRBJ1-5 TRBV27 . CASSLHGTSNQPQHF
TRBJ2-2 TRBV15 TRBD2 CATLAGDYTGELFF
TRBJ2-1 TRBV11-2 TRBD2 CASSVLGGVYNEQFF
TRBJ2-5 TRBV3-1/TRBV3-2 . CASSQVSGQETQYF
TRBJ1-5 TRBV15 TRBD1 CATSSFSGGNQPQHF
TRBJ2-7 TRBV18 TRBD2 CASSPREGFYEQYF
TRBJ1-1 TRBV28 . CASSRAQGLNTEAFF
TRBJ2-2 TRBV3-1/TRBV3-2 . CASSQSPGGLNTGELFF
TRBJ2-3 TRBV2 . CATQSTDTQYF
TRBJ2-5 TRBV15 . CATSRAAVETQYF
TRBJ2-2 TRBV7-3 TRBD2 CASSLLAGRNTGELFF
TRBJ2-1 TRBV28 . CASNTGAYNEQFF
TRBJ1-4 TRBV15 . CATIGATNEKLFF
TRBJ1-5 TRBV19 . CASRWGGRSNQPQHF
TRBJ2-5 TRBV6-2/TRBV6-3 . CASSYSWAAQETQYF
TRBJ1-1 TRBV7-2 . CASSVTGYDTEAFF
TRBJ2-1 TRBV4-2 . CASSPGGGQAYNEQFF
TRBJ2-3 TRBV10-3 TRBD2 CAITSGGTDTQYF
TRBJ1-4 TRBV4-3 TRBD1 CASSQELPGTGGREKLFF
TRBJ2-5 TRBV28 TRBD2 CASSLESGRKETQYF
TRBJ2-7 TRBV6-5 TRBD2 CASSHGGRAYEQYF
TRBJ1-4 TRBV27 . CASSFLDRGEKLFF
TRBJ2-1 TRBV5-1 TRBD2 CASSLAPDSGRLYNEQFF
TRBJ2-3 TRBV29-1 TRBD1 CSGWDRMGDTQYF
TRBJ1-5 TRBV11-2 . CASSQNGDQPQHF
TRBJ2-7 TRBV5-4 TRBD2 CASSLDSGSYEQYF
TRBJ2-7 TRBV9 . CASSTNRANEQYF
TRBJ2-5 TRBV5-1 . CASSQGPQETQYF
TRBJ2-2 TRBV7-3 . CASREAVTGELFF
TRBJ1-4 TRBV2 TRBD1 CASSPDRENEKLFF
TRBJ2-2 TRBV6-5 TRBD2 CASSRSGMTTGELFF
TRBJ2-1 TRBV4-2 . CASSHPLGLSSEQFF
TRBJ1-1 TRBV6-4 . CASKCRAHTNRDTEAFF
TRBJ2-5 TRBV25-1 . CASSVTGTGETQYF
TRBJ2-3 TRBV3-1/TRBV3-2 TRBD2 CASSLGLAATDTQYF
TRBJ2-7 TRBV11-2 . CASSLGLHYEQYF
TRBJ1-4 TRBV6-2/TRBV6-3 . CASSYAGFNEKLFF